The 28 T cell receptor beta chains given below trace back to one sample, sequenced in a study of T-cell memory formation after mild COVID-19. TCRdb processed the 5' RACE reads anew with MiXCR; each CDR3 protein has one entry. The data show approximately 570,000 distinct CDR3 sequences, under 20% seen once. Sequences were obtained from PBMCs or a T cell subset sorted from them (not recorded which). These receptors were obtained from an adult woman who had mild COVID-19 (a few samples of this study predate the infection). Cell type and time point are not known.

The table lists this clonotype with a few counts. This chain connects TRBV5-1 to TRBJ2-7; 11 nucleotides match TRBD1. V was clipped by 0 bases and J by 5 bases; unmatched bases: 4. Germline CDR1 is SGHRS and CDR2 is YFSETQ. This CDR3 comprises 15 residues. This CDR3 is CASSLAWGQGDEQYF. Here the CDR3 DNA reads TGCGCCAGCAGCTTGGCCTGGGGACAGGGGGACGAGCAGTACTTC.

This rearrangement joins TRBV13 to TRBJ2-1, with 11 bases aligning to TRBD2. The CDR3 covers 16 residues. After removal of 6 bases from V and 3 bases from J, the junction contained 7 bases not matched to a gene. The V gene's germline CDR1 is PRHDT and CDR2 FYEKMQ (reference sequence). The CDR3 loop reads CASRSPTSGVYNEQFF. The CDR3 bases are TGTGCCAGCAGATCTCCGACTAGCGGGGTCTACAATGAGCAGTTCTTC.

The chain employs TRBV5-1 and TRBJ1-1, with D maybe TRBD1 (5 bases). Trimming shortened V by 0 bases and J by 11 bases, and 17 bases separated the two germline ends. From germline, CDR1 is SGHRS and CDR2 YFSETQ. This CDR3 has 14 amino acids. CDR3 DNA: TGCGCCAGCAGCTTGGCTGGGACCGAAAACAGGGCTTTCTTT. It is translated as CASSLAGTENRAFF.

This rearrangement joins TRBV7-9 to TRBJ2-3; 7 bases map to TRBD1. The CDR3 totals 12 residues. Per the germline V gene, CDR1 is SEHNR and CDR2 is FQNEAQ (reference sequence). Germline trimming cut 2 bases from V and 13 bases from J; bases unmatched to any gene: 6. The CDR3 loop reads CASSLRQGRKYF. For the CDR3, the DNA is TGTGCCAGCAGCTTACGACAGGGAAGGAAGTATTTT.

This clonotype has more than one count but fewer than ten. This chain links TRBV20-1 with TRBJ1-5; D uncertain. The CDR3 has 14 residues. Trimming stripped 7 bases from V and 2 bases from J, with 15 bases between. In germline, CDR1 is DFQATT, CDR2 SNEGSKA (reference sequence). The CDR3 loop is CSVRVPSGNQPQHF. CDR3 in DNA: TGCAGTGTCCGCGTCCCCTCGGGCAATCAGCCCCAGCATTTT.

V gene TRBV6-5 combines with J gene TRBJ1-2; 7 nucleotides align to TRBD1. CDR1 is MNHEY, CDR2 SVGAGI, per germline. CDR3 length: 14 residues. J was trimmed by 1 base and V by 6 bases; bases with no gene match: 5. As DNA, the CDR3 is TGTGCCAGCAGGACGACAGGGTTTAACTATGGCTACACCTTC. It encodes CASRTTGFNYGYTF.

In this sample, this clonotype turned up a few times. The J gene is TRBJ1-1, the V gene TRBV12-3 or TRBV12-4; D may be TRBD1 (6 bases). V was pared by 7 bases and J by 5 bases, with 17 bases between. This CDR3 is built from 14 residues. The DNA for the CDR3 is TGTGCCAGCACCCAGACGGGGGCTGAAACTGAAGCTTTCTTT. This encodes CASTQTGAETEAFF.

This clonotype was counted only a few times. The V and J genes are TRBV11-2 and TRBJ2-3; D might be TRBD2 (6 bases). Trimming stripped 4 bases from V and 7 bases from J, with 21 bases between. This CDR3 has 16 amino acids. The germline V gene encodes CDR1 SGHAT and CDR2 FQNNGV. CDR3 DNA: TGTGCCAGCAGCTCCAACGTCCGGGAGCTGGAGAATACGCAGTATTTT. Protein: CASSSNVRELENTQYF.

CDR3 sequence reads: CASLSRRNTEAFF. The CDR3 DNA follows: TGTGCCAGCCTATCCCGGAGGAACACTGAAGCTTTCTTT. V and J are TRBV19 and TRBJ1-1; D gene unclear. The CDR3 contains 13 residues. CDR1 is LNHDA and CDR2 is SQIVND in the germline V gene (reference sequence). V lost 9 bases to trimming and J lost 1 base, with 12 bases between them. The whole variable domain, filled in from reference TRBV19 and TRBJ1-1, reads DGGITQSPKYLFRKEGQNVTLSCEQNLNHDAMYWYRQDPGQGLRLIYYSQIVNDFQKGDIAEGYSVSREKKESFPLTVTSAQKNPTAFYLCASLSRRNTEAFFGQGTRLTVV.

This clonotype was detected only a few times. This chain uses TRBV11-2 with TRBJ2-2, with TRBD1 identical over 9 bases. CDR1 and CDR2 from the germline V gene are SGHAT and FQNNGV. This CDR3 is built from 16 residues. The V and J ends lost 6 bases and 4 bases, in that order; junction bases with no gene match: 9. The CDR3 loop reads CASSRPGQGLTGELFF. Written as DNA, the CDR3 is TGTGCCAGCAGTAGGCCGGGACAGGGACTCACCGGGGAGCTGTTTTTT.

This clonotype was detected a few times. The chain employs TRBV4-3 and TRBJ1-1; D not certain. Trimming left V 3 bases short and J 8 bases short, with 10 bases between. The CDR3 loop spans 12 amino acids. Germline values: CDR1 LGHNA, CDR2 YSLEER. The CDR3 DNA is TGCGCCAGCAGCCATCCGGGAGAAGAAGCTTTCTTT. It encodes CASSHPGEEAFF.

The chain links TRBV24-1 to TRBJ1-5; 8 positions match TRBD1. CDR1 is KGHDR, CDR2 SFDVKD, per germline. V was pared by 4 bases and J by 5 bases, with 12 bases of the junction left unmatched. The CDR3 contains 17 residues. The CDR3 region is CATSDTTGQGYYQPQHF. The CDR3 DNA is TGTGCCACCAGTGACACGACAGGACAGGGTTATTATCAGCCCCAGCATTTT.

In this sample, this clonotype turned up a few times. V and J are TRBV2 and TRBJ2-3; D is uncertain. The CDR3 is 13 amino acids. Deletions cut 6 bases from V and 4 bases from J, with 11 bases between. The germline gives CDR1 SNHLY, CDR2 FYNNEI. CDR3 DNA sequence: TGTGCCAGCAGGAGGATAGAAGCAGATACGCAGTATTTT. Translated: CASRRIEADTQYF.

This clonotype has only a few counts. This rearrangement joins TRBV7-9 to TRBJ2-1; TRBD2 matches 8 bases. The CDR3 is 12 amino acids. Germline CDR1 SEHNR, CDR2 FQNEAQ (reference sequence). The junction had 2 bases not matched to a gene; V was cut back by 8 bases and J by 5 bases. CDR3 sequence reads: CASGLAHNEQFF. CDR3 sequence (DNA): TGTGCCAGCGGACTAGCCCACAATGAGCAGTTCTTC.

Written as DNA, the CDR3 is TGTGCCAGTAGACTTGCTAGCGGGATCTTCGGTGAGCAGTTCTTC. This gives the protein CASRLASGIFGEQFF. The chain recombines TRBV19 with TRBJ2-1, with 9 bases lining up with TRBD2. The CDR3 sequence is 15 residues long. V shed 6 bases, J shed 9 bases, and the junction held 12 bases outside the gene matches. Germline CDR1 and CDR2: LNHDA and SQIVND (reference sequence).

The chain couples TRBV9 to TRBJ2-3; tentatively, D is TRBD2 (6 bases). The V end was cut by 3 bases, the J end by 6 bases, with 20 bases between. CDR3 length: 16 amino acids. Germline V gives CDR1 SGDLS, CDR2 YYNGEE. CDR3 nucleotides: TGTGCCAGCAGCGCGACTAGAGGTACGACGGGGGATACGCAGTATTTT. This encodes CASSATRGTTGDTQYF.

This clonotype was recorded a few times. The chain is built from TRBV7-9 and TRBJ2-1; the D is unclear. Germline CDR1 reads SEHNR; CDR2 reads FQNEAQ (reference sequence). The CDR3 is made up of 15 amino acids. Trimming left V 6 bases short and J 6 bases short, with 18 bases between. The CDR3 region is CASRQPLVSGNEQFF. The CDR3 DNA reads TGTGCCAGCAGACAACCCCTTGTCTCGGGCAATGAGCAGTTCTTC.

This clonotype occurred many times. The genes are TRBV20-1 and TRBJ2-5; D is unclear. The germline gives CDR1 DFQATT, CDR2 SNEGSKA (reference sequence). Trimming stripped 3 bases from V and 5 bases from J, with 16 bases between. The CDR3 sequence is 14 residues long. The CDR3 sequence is CSASSPILTETQYF. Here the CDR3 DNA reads TGCAGTGCTAGTTCTCCTATACTTACGGAGACCCAGTACTTC.

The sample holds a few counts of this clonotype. CDR3 coding DNA: TGTGCCAGCAGTGACAGAACTGAAGCTTTCTTT. It codes for CASSDRTEAFF. The chain recombines TRBV2 with TRBJ1-1; no reliable D call. V lost 3 bases and J 5 bases, leaving 4 bases between the germline ends. Germline-derived CDR1 and CDR2 are SNHLY and FYNNEI. The CDR3 covers 11 residues.

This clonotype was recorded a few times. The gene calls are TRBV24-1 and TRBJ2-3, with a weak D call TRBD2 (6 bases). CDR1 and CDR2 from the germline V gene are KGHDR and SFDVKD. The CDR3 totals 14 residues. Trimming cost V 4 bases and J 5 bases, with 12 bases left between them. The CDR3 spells CATSDAVGGDTQYF. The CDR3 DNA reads TGTGCCACCAGTGACGCGGTGGGGGGAGATACGCAGTATTTT.

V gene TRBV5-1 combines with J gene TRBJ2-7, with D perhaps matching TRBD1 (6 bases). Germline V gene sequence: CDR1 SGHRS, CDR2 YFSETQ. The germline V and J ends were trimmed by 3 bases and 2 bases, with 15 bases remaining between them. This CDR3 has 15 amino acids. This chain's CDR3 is CASSSAPTGTYEQYF. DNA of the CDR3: TGCGCCAGCAGCTCCGCACCGACAGGAACCTACGAGCAGTACTTC.

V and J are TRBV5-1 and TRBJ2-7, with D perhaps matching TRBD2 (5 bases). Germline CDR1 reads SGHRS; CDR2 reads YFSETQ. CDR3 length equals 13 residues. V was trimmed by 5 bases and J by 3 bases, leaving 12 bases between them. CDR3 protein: CASRSDSDYEQYF. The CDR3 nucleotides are TGCGCCAGCAGATCGGATAGCGACTACGAGCAGTACTTC.

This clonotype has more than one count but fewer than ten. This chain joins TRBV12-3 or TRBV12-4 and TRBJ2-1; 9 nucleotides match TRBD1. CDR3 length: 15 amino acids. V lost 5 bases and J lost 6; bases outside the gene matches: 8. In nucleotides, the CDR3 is TGTGCCAGCAGTGTAACCGGGACAGGGTTCAATGAGCAGTTCTTC. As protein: CASSVTGTGFNEQFF.

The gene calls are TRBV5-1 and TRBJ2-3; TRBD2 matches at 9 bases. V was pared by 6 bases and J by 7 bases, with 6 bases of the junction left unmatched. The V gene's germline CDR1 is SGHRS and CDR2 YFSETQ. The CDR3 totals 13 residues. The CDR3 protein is CASNSGGPNTQYF. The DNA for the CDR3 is TGCGCCAGCAATAGCGGGGGTCCGAATACGCAGTATTTT.

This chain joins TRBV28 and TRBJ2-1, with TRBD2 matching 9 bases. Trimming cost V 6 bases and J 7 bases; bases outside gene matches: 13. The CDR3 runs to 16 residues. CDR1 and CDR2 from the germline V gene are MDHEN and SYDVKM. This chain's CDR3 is CASSPVSAGGRNEQFF. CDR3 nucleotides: TGTGCCAGCAGCCCCGTCAGCGCGGGAGGGCGAAATGAGCAGTTCTTC.

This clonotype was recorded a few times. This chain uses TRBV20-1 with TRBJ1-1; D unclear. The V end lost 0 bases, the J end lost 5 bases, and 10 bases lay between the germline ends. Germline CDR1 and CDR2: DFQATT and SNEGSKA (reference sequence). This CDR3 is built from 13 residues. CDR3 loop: CSARDLQETEAFF. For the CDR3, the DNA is TGCAGTGCTAGAGATCTTCAGGAGACTGAAGCTTTCTTT.

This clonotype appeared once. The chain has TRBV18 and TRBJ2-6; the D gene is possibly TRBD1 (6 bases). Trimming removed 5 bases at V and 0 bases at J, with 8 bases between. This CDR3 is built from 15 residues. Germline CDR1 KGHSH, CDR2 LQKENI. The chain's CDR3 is CASSGQSSGANVLTF. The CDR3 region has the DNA TGTGCCAGCTCAGGACAGAGCTCTGGGGCCAACGTCCTGACTTTC.

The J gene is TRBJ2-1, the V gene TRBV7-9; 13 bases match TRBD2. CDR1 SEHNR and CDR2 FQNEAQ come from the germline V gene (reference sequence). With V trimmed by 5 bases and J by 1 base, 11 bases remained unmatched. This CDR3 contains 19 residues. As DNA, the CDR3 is TGTGCCAGCAGCCAGCCTCCGGGACTAGCGGGACCATCCTACAATGAGCAGTTCTTC. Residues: CASSQPPGLAGPSYNEQFF.